These T cell receptor beta chains were read from a single sample in a study of T-cell memory formation after mild COVID-19. TCRdb processed the 5' RACE reads anew with MiXCR; each CDR3 protein has one entry. This table holds roughly 130,000 distinct CDR3 sequences, about 18% found once. The specimen sequenced was PBMCs or a T cell subset sorted from them (not recorded which). These receptors all come from a man aged 18 to 29 who had mild COVID-19 (a few samples of this study predate the infection). Cell type and time point are not known. The CDR3 runs from the conserved cysteine through the conserved F or W. A D gene is named only where the DNA matches it firmly. Clone size is given for some rows only: seen once, a few or many times, or a class if the clone is expanded.

CDR3 protein	CDR3 DNA	clone size	D gene	V gene	J gene
CASSPVGNEQFF	TGCGCCAGCAGTCCGGTCGGGAATGAGCAGTTCTTC	many	.	TRBV23-1	TRBJ2-1
CASSLYLDGPGRDGYTF	TGTGCCAGCAGCTTATATCTCGATGGGCCAGGGCGGGATGGCTACACCTTC	few	.	TRBV7-2	TRBJ1-2
CASRALAPGETQYF	TGTGCCAGCAGGGCCCTGGCGCCCGGCGAGACCCAGTACTTC	.	.	TRBV6-2/TRBV6-3	TRBJ2-5
CASSQSGSNQPQHF	TGTGCCAGCAGTCAATCGGGAAGCAATCAGCCCCAGCATTTT	.	.	TRBV7-9	TRBJ1-5
CSARDTLAGDTGELFF	TGCAGTGCTAGAGATACGCTAGCGGGGGACACCGGGGAGCTGTTTTTT	few	TRBD2	TRBV20-1	TRBJ2-2
CAPRGEGVGGNTIYF	TGTGCCCCGAGAGGAGAGGGGGTAGGTGGAAACACCATATATTTT	.	.	TRBV10-3	TRBJ1-3
CASSPFAQGPTTYEQYF	TGTGCCAGCTCACCGTTCGCCCAGGGGCCGACTACCTACGAGCAGTACTTC	.	.	TRBV18	TRBJ2-7
CASSLVGPVSGGELFF	TGTGCCAGCAGCTTAGTGGGACCCGTCTCCGGCGGGGAGCTGTTTTTT	many	.	TRBV7-9	TRBJ2-2
CASRPAGFNSPLHF	TGCGCCAGCAGACCTGCCGGGTTCAATTCACCCCTCCACTTT	.	.	TRBV5-1	TRBJ1-6
CASSLISWGVYNEQFF	TGTGCCAGCAGTTTAATTTCGTGGGGAGTATACAATGAGCAGTTCTTC	few	.	TRBV12-3/TRBV12-4	TRBJ2-1
CASSFHPDGREEAFF	TGTGCCAGCAGCTTCCACCCCGACGGAAGGGAAGAAGCTTTCTTT	.	.	TRBV9	TRBJ1-1
CASSLGQAVSYNEQFF	TGCGCCAGCAGCCTCGGACAGGCCGTCTCCTACAATGAGCAGTTCTTC	few	TRBD1	TRBV5-1	TRBJ2-1
CSVGTGQDYGYTF	TGCAGCGTTGGCACGGGACAGGACTATGGCTACACCTTC	few	TRBD1	TRBV29-1	TRBJ1-2
CASSQGPWDEQFF	TGCGCCAGCAGCCAAGGGCCTTGGGATGAGCAGTTCTTC	few	.	TRBV4-3	TRBJ2-1
CAISERTSGEETQYF	TGTGCCATCAGTGAACGGACTAGCGGGGAAGAGACCCAGTACTTC	few	TRBD2	TRBV10-3	TRBJ2-5
CASSFQTSPGGPFF	TGTGCCAGCAGCTTCCAAACTAGCCCGGGAGGGCCTTTCTTT	few	.	TRBV7-2	TRBJ1-1
CASSKHQRGRSTDTQYF	TGTGCCAGCAGCAAACACCAGCGGGGGCGAAGCACAGATACGCAGTATTTT	few	TRBD2	TRBV7-8	TRBJ2-3
CASGSGASQETQYF	TGCGCCAGCGGTAGCGGGGCCTCACAAGAGACCCAGTACTTC	.	TRBD2	TRBV5-1	TRBJ2-5
CASRRGGIQYF	TGTGCCAGCAGGAGGGGGGGCATTCAGTACTTC	few	.	TRBV5-4	TRBJ2-4
CASSEELAGANTGELFF	TGCGCCAGCAGTGAGGAACTAGCGGGCGCGAACACCGGGGAGCTGTTTTTT	.	TRBD2	TRBV10-1	TRBJ2-2
CASSSRQGAAGLRNTIYF	TGTGCCAGCAGTTCACGACAGGGGGCGGCTGGGCTTAGAAACACCATATATTTT	.	TRBD1	TRBV6-6	TRBJ1-3
CSAGGGDPINYGYTF	TGCAGTGCTGGGGGTGGGGACCCTATTAACTATGGCTACACCTTC	.	.	TRBV20-1	TRBJ1-2
CASSGPSSYNEQFF	TGTGCCAGCAGCGGACCCAGCTCCTACAATGAGCAGTTCTTC	few	.	TRBV12-3/TRBV12-4	TRBJ2-1
CASSRFSGERQETQYF	TGTGCCAGCAGTCGTTTTAGCGGCGAAAGGCAAGAGACCCAGTACTTC	few	.	TRBV6-2/TRBV6-3	TRBJ2-5
CASSQSRDEQFF	TGTGCCAGCAGTCAATCTAGGGATGAGCAGTTCTTC	few	.	TRBV6-2/TRBV6-3	TRBJ2-1
CATSDYTGELFF	TGTGCCACCAGTGATTACACCGGGGAGCTGTTTTTT	once	.	TRBV24-1	TRBJ2-2
CASSHQGSATDTQYF	TGCGCCAGCAGCCACCAGGGTTCGGCCACAGATACGCAGTATTTT	few	.	TRBV4-1	TRBJ2-3
CASSRVDSPLHF	TGCGCCAGCAGCCGGGTTGATTCACCCCTCCACTTT	.	.	TRBV4-1	TRBJ1-6
CSFSGAPNTEAFF	TGCAGCTTCTCAGGGGCCCCTAACACTGAAGCTTTCTTT	many	.	TRBV29-1	TRBJ1-1
CASSPSGIFGETQYF	TGCGCCAGCAGCCCCTCAGGAATCTTTGGAGAGACCCAGTACTTC	many	.	TRBV5-1	TRBJ2-5
CASSEVIRGPHGYTF	TGCGCCAGCAGTGAGGTGATCCGGGGGCCTCATGGCTACACCTTC	few	.	TRBV10-2	TRBJ1-2
CSANDAGGPPYGYTF	TGCAGTGCTAATGATGCGGGGGGGCCTCCCTATGGCTACACCTTC	few	.	TRBV20-1	TRBJ1-2
CASSQERGGSYNEQFF	TGTGCCAGCAGCCAAGAGCGGGGAGGCTCCTACAATGAGCAGTTCTTC	few	.	TRBV4-2	TRBJ2-1
CSARDRGYEQYF	TGCAGCGCCCGGGACAGGGGTTACGAGCAGTACTTC	few	TRBD1	TRBV29-1	TRBJ2-7
CASSGRGLSTGELFF	TGTGCCAGCAGCGGCAGGGGGCTGAGCACCGGGGAGCTGTTTTTT	.	TRBD1	TRBV7-2	TRBJ2-2
CASSFSRGTGELFF	TGTGCCAGCAGCTTCTCCAGGGGCACCGGGGAGCTGTTTTTT	.	.	TRBV7-2	TRBJ2-2
CASSPRVGSIQYF	TGTGCTAGCAGCCCCCGCGTAGGGTCGATTCAGTACTTC	.	.	TRBV7-7	TRBJ2-4
CASSGGDYNEQFF	TGTGCCAGCAGCGGGGGGGACTACAATGAGCAGTTCTTC	many	TRBD2	TRBV7-8	TRBJ2-1
CASSLSREETQYF	TGTGCCAGCAGCTTAAGCAGGGAGGAGACCCAGTACTTC	many	.	TRBV7-3	TRBJ2-5
CASSWDFGGVYGYTF	TGCGCCAGCAGCTGGGACTTCGGAGGGGTCTATGGCTACACCTTC	few	.	TRBV5-1	TRBJ1-2
CASSTVRYGYTF	TGTGCCAGCAGCACGGTTCGCTATGGCTACACCTTC	.	.	TRBV9	TRBJ1-2
CASSSPLREADTQYF	TGTGCCAGCTCAAGTCCGCTTCGGGAGGCAGATACGCAGTATTTT	.	TRBD2	TRBV6-5	TRBJ2-3
CASSLRDSLYGYTF	TGTGCCAGCAGTTTACGGGACAGCCTCTATGGCTACACCTTC	.	TRBD1	TRBV28	TRBJ1-2
CASSYPFPGGREDTQYF	TGTGCCAGCAGTTACCCCTTTCCGGGGGGTCGTGAAGATACGCAGTATTTT	.	TRBD2	TRBV6-2/TRBV6-3	TRBJ2-3
CASRAAGFGELFF	TGTGCCAGCAGGGCGGCTGGATTCGGGGAGCTGTTTTTT	.	.	TRBV28	TRBJ2-2
CSASGLGGQGHTGELFF	TGCAGCGCCTCGGGGCTGGGGGGACAGGGCCACACCGGGGAGCTGTTTTTT	.	TRBD1	TRBV29-1	TRBJ2-2
CASSLFSGGAGNEQFF	TGTGCCAGCAGCTTATTTTCCGGGGGGGCAGGGAATGAGCAGTTCTTC	.	TRBD2	TRBV7-2	TRBJ2-1
CSALLGGAFADTQYF	TGCAGTGCCCTTCTGGGGGGGGCCTTCGCAGATACGCAGTATTTT	.	.	TRBV20-1	TRBJ2-3
CASSPRTAATNEKLFF	TGTGCCAGCTCACCAAGGACAGCTGCAACTAATGAAAAACTGTTTTTT	.	.	TRBV18	TRBJ1-4
CSATRGSGGTSEQFF	TGCAGTGCTACCCGCGGCAGCGGGGGGACGAGTGAGCAGTTCTTC	many	TRBD2	TRBV20-1	TRBJ2-1
CASSQDLGTGLYF	TGTGCCAGCAGCCAAGATCTTGGTACCGGGCTATATTTC	.	.	TRBV4-2	TRBJ2-7
CASSLKQDSPLHF	TGCGCCAGCAGCTTAAAACAGGATTCACCCCTCCACTTT	few	.	TRBV5-1	TRBJ1-6
CASSQDRLAIIQETQYF	TGCGCCAGCAGCCAAGATCGGCTAGCGATTATCCAAGAGACCCAGTACTTC	few	.	TRBV4-1	TRBJ2-5
CASSVLSENTGELFF	TGTGCCAGCAGCGTTCTTAGCGAAAACACCGGGGAGCTGTTTTTT	.	.	TRBV9	TRBJ2-2
CASSQGLAESTDTQYF	TGTGCCAGCAGCCAAGGACTAGCGGAAAGCACAGATACGCAGTATTTT	few	TRBD2	TRBV14	TRBJ2-3
CASSLRAQNNEQFF	TGTGCCAGCAGCTTACGGGCTCAAAACAATGAGCAGTTCTTC	many	.	TRBV7-9	TRBJ2-1
CASRPGMDTQYF	TGCGCCAGCAGGCCGGGGATGGATACGCAGTATTTT	few	.	TRBV5-1	TRBJ2-3